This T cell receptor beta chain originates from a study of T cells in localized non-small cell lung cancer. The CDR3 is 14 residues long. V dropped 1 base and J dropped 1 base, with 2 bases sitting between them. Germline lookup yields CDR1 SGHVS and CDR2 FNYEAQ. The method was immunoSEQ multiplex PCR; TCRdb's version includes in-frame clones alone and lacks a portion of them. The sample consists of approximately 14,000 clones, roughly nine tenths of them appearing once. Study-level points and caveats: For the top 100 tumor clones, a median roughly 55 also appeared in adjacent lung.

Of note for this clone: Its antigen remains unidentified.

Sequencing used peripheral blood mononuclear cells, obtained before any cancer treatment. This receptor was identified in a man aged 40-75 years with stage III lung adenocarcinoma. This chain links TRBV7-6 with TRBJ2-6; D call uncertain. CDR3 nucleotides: TGTGCCAGCAGCTTAGGGTCTGGGGCCAACGTCCTGACTTTC. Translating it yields CASSLGSGANVLTF.